This T cell receptor beta chain derives from a study of cytomegalovirus exposure and HLA in healthy donors. Study-wide results and caveats: Reported results showed that the classifier diagnosed cytomegalovirus status with high specificity and sensitivity. Prediction of most subjects' HLA-A and HLA-B alleles by TCR beta sequences was reportedly accurate.

A multiplex PCR was run with 60 Vbeta primers and 13 Jbeta primers. Measured with immunoSEQ multiplex PCR; TCRdb has only the in-frame clones, and not every one. The sample includes 200,000 to 250,000 clones, around 86% of them seen just once. Healthy donors of bone marrow made up the group. With respect to this clone: What it recognizes is unknown.

Input material: PBMCs. This receptor was identified in a woman in her forties in good health and CMV-seronegative.

CDR3 loop: CASSARNQPQHF. The CDR3 nucleotides are TGTGCCAGTAGTGCACGGAATCAGCCCCAGCATTTT. This chain links TRBV19 with TRBJ1-5; D not resolved. V was trimmed by 5 bases and J by 4 bases, leaving 6 bases between them. CDR3 length: 12 amino acids. Germline lookup yields CDR1 LNHDA and CDR2 SQIVND (reference sequence).